This T cell receptor (beta chain) was profiled in a study of blood T cell repertoires in COVID-19. About the study: Material from acute and convalescent COVID-19 was sourced from the United States, Italy and Spain. PBMCs, B-cell-depleted T cells, or T cells were the source of the cDNA or gDNA that made up the material.

In the study's own analysis: Amplified reference gene primers provided the basis for estimating nucleated cell counts. The method was immunoSEQ multiplex PCR; TCRdb's version includes in-frame clones alone and lacks a portion of them. Clone size and V and J calls were adopted from that table, with D and trimming inferred from the DNA. Here the sample spans hundreds of thousands of clones, 70% to 90% being singletons. The CDR3 spans 17 residues. The chain uses TRBV21-1 and TRBJ2-1; TRBD1 is taken as the D call from the table, unchecked against the DNA. TRBV21-1 is a documented pseudogene. The sample consisted of peripheral blood. The sequence was collected from a man in his 70s with acute or convalescent COVID-19. The CDR3 here is CASSRLGQGTSYNEQFF. As DNA, the CDR3 is TGTGCCAGCAGCAGATTGGGACAGGGAACCTCCTACAATGAGCAGTTCTTC.